A selection of T cell receptor beta chains follows, all from one sample in a study of identical twins. Via MiXCR, TCRdb re-called the 5' RACE reads, giving one row per CDR3 protein. The table lists some 900,000 distinct CDR3 sequences, 9% to 15% of them singletons. The sample also formed part of further work on yellow fever vaccine responses in identical twins.

The specimen was PBMCs. The receptor source for this set is a woman aged 18 to 35 in good health. CDR3s include the opening cysteine and the closing phenylalanine or tryptophan. Each record gives: V gene, J gene, D gene, clone size, CDR3 protein, CDR3 DNA. A D gene is named only where the DNA matches it firmly. Part of the rows lack a size; the others show once, few, many or a class for expanded clones.

v_gene: TRBV20-1
j_gene: TRBJ2-7
d_gene: TRBD2
abundance: many
CDR3aa: CSARLAGGPYEQYF
CDR3nt: TGCAGTGCTAGACTAGCGGGAGGCCCCTACGAGCAGTACTTC

v_gene: TRBV5-1
j_gene: TRBJ1-1
d_gene: -
abundance: -
CDR3aa: CASSLAGVGNTEAFF
CDR3nt: TGCGCCAGCAGCTTGGCCGGAGTGGGGAACACTGAAGCTTTCTTT

v_gene: TRBV19
j_gene: TRBJ2-1
d_gene: TRBD2
abundance: few
CDR3aa: CASSKLAGVYNEQFF
CDR3nt: TGTGCCAGTAGTAAACTAGCGGGGGTATACAATGAGCAGTTCTTC

v_gene: TRBV29-1
j_gene: TRBJ2-3
d_gene: -
abundance: -
CDR3aa: CSVTRTSTDTQYF
CDR3nt: TGCAGCGTGACACGTACCTCCACAGATACGCAGTATTTT

v_gene: TRBV19
j_gene: TRBJ2-1
d_gene: TRBD2
abundance: -
CDR3aa: CASKSRSGGGEQFF
CDR3nt: TGTGCCAGTAAATCCCGTAGCGGGGGAGGTGAGCAGTTCTTC

v_gene: TRBV7-9
j_gene: TRBJ2-3
d_gene: -
abundance: many
CDR3aa: CASSFGDGTDTQYF
CDR3nt: TGTGCCAGCAGCTTCGGGGATGGCACAGATACGCAGTATTTT

v_gene: TRBV10-3
j_gene: TRBJ2-1
d_gene: TRBD2
abundance: few
CDR3aa: CAISEGASGSRYNEQFF
CDR3nt: TGTGCCATCAGTGAAGGGGCTAGCGGGAGTAGGTACAATGAGCAGTTCTTC

v_gene: TRBV6-1
j_gene: TRBJ1-1
d_gene: -
abundance: -
CDR3aa: CASSEGRVRMNTEAFF
CDR3nt: TGTGCCAGCAGTGAAGGGAGGGTTCGGATGAACACTGAAGCTTTCTTT

v_gene: TRBV12-3/TRBV12-4
j_gene: TRBJ1-1
d_gene: -
abundance: many
CDR3aa: CASRLPLVQTEAFF
CDR3nt: TGTGCCAGCAGGTTGCCCCTAGTACAGACTGAAGCTTTCTTT

v_gene: TRBV5-5
j_gene: TRBJ1-1
d_gene: -
abundance: -
CDR3aa: CASSLFQNTEAFF
CDR3nt: TGTGCCAGCAGCTTGTTCCAAAACACTGAAGCTTTCTTT

v_gene: TRBV2
j_gene: TRBJ1-1
d_gene: -
abundance: -
CDR3aa: CASSEVGAGVNTEAFF
CDR3nt: TGTGCCAGCAGTGAAGTAGGGGCTGGAGTGAACACTGAAGCTTTCTTT

v_gene: TRBV10-3
j_gene: TRBJ2-5
d_gene: TRBD2
abundance: few
CDR3aa: CAISGTKAGSSLETQYF
CDR3nt: TGTGCCATCAGTGGGACGAAAGCGGGATCTAGTCTCGAGACCCAGTACTTC

v_gene: TRBV12-3/TRBV12-4
j_gene: TRBJ2-4
d_gene: -
abundance: -
CDR3aa: CASSLEAAGLTKNIQYF
CDR3nt: TGTGCCAGCAGTTTAGAGGCGGCAGGTTTGACCAAAAACATTCAGTACTTC

v_gene: TRBV5-1
j_gene: TRBJ2-4
d_gene: -
abundance: -
CDR3aa: CASMVGSGGGSIQYF
CDR3nt: TGCGCCAGCATGGTGGGAAGTGGAGGGGGAAGCATTCAGTACTTC

v_gene: TRBV10-3
j_gene: TRBJ2-7
d_gene: -
abundance: -
CDR3aa: CAISAGPSSYEQYF
CDR3nt: TGTGCCATCAGTGCGGGGCCGTCGTCCTACGAGCAGTACTTC

v_gene: TRBV29-1
j_gene: TRBJ1-1
d_gene: TRBD1
abundance: -
CDR3aa: CSVDGGTGENTEAFF
CDR3nt: TGCAGCGTTGATGGGGGGACAGGGGAGAACACTGAAGCTTTCTTT

v_gene: TRBV20-1
j_gene: TRBJ2-7
d_gene: -
abundance: few
CDR3aa: CSARELEGGSYEQYF
CDR3nt: TGCAGTGCCCGCGAACTAGAGGGGGGCTCCTACGAGCAGTACTTC

v_gene: TRBV4-1
j_gene: TRBJ2-5
d_gene: -
abundance: few
CDR3aa: CASSHFWEETQYF
CDR3nt: TGCGCCAGCAGCCACTTCTGGGAGGAGACCCAGTACTTC

v_gene: TRBV12-3/TRBV12-4
j_gene: TRBJ2-4
d_gene: -
abundance: few
CDR3aa: CASGLGATAKNIQYF
CDR3nt: TGTGCCAGCGGTTTGGGGGCCACAGCCAAAAACATTCAGTACTTC

v_gene: TRBV2
j_gene: TRBJ1-4
d_gene: -
abundance: few
CDR3aa: CASRNPGVPNEKLFF
CDR3nt: TGTGCCAGCAGAAACCCAGGGGTTCCTAATGAAAAACTGTTTTTT

v_gene: TRBV12-3/TRBV12-4
j_gene: TRBJ1-2
d_gene: TRBD1
abundance: -
CDR3aa: CASSPRGVAANYGYTF
CDR3nt: TGTGCCAGCAGCCCCAGGGGGGTCGCGGCCAACTATGGCTACACCTTC

v_gene: TRBV13
j_gene: TRBJ2-5
d_gene: -
abundance: -
CDR3aa: CASSLEHKETQYF
CDR3nt: TGTGCCAGCAGCTTAGAACATAAAGAGACCCAGTACTTC

v_gene: TRBV4-1
j_gene: TRBJ1-1
d_gene: -
abundance: -
CDR3aa: CASSQGRPTNTEAFF
CDR3nt: TGCGCCAGCAGCCAAGGACGACCGACGAACACTGAAGCTTTCTTT

v_gene: TRBV7-9
j_gene: TRBJ1-1
d_gene: -
abundance: few
CDR3aa: CASSLAGEANTEAFF
CDR3nt: TGTGCCAGCAGCTTAGCGGGGGAGGCGAACACTGAAGCTTTCTTT

v_gene: TRBV4-1
j_gene: TRBJ2-3
d_gene: -
abundance: -
CDR3aa: CASSQAIGTDTQYF
CDR3nt: TGCGCCAGCAGCCAAGCGATAGGGACAGATACGCAGTATTTT

v_gene: TRBV5-5
j_gene: TRBJ2-6
d_gene: -
abundance: -
CDR3aa: CASSWGFLETGANVLTF
CDR3nt: TGTGCCAGCAGCTGGGGCTTTTTGGAGACTGGGGCCAACGTCCTGACTTTC

v_gene: TRBV7-9
j_gene: TRBJ2-5
d_gene: -
abundance: many
CDR3aa: CASNLDFAETQYF
CDR3nt: TGTGCCAGCAACCTGGACTTTGCGGAGACCCAGTACTTC

v_gene: TRBV6-6
j_gene: TRBJ2-4
d_gene: -
abundance: few
CDR3aa: CASSPQGRVQYF
CDR3nt: TGTGCCAGCAGCCCACAGGGTAGGGTTCAGTACTTC

v_gene: TRBV12-3/TRBV12-4
j_gene: TRBJ2-1
d_gene: -
abundance: -
CDR3aa: CTSSFKKLLTSPLHEQFF
CDR3nt: TGTACCAGCAGTTTCAAAAAGCTGCTAACCTCCCCGCTCCATGAGCAGTTCTTC

v_gene: TRBV7-9
j_gene: TRBJ2-3
d_gene: TRBD1
abundance: few
CDR3aa: CASSSRTGPDTQYF
CDR3nt: TGTGCCAGCAGCTCCAGGACAGGGCCAGATACGCAGTATTTT

v_gene: TRBV6-2/TRBV6-3
j_gene: TRBJ2-6
d_gene: -
abundance: -
CDR3aa: CASSYPMLGPGANVLTF
CDR3nt: TGTGCCAGCAGTTACCCGATGCTTGGCCCTGGGGCCAACGTCCTGACTTTC

v_gene: TRBV25-1
j_gene: TRBJ2-3
d_gene: -
abundance: -
CDR3aa: CASSSHLGVIGTDTQYF
CDR3nt: TGTGCCAGCAGTTCCCACCTCGGGGTTATCGGCACAGATACGCAGTATTTT

v_gene: TRBV20-1
j_gene: TRBJ1-5
d_gene: -
abundance: -
CDR3aa: CSASSRGGLSNQPQHF
CDR3nt: TGCAGTGCTAGTTCAAGGGGGGGGCTGAGCAATCAGCCCCAGCATTTT

v_gene: TRBV5-1
j_gene: TRBJ2-7
d_gene: TRBD1
abundance: few
CDR3aa: CASSPNSPGQGFEQYF
CDR3nt: TGCGCCAGCAGCCCGAACTCCCCGGGACAGGGATTCGAGCAGTACTTC

v_gene: TRBV28
j_gene: TRBJ2-3
d_gene: TRBD2
abundance: few
CDR3aa: CASSSLLAGGPPRGTDTQYF
CDR3nt: TGTGCCAGCAGTTCTTTACTAGCGGGGGGACCCCCGAGGGGCACAGATACGCAGTATTTT

v_gene: TRBV9
j_gene: TRBJ1-1
d_gene: -
abundance: -
CDR3aa: CASSVTPAGANTEAFF
CDR3nt: TGTGCCAGCAGCGTAACCCCCGCGGGGGCGAACACTGAAGCTTTCTTT